This T cell receptor beta chain comes out of a study of cytomegalovirus exposure and HLA in healthy donors (TCRdb year 2017). About the full investigation: An earlier analysis of roughly 500 of the donors reported 250 to 300 Gb of sequence data and more than 90 million unique TCR beta sequences from 150 million to 200 million T cells. All discovery cohort repertoires had been generated using a single sequencing platform. Of the 398 genotyped donors, 81% fell in the genetic ancestry cluster associated with self-reported Caucasian donors. In an earlier analysis of about 590 of the donors, high-throughput TCR beta sequencing was used to judge whether each TCR beta V gene segment behaved as functional or pseudogenic. Roughly 5 DR-DQ haplotypes were handled as single units for association and clustering, since linkage in the cohort was strong. Along with the approximately 650-subject first cohort, a separate validation cohort of 120 different subjects was used. Among 398 genotyped donors of the cohort, an average of around 240,000 unique TCR beta nucleotide sequences were sequenced per donor, around a sixth of them non-productive. A later analysis re-analyzed previously published TCR beta repertoires from 600 to 850 donors and added high-resolution HLA genotyping to study TCR occurrence patterns. HLA typing included class I and class II loci at four-digit resolution. Typing coverage varied by locus: about 620-630 donors for A, B, C, DRB1 and DQB1; approximately 500 for DQA1; 606 for DPA1; around 490 for DPB1. In a later genetic analysis, genome-wide SNP genotypes for about 65% of the roughly 670 donors were used, and that subset was treated as a discovery cohort. An early release that covered about 600 HLA-typed donors contained around 300 gigabases of sequencing data and approximately 85 million unique TCR sequences. Donor age, sex, ethnicity and CMV serostatus were compiled together with the repertoire data. The study aimed to test whether signatures of past pathogen exposure could be identified by cataloging public T cell receptors. The later analysis used no new phenotypic data to find candidate immune exposures, relying instead on TCR beta sequences and their occurrence across donors. The study combined high-throughput TCR immunosequencing, statistical association of individual TCRs with disease status, and machine learning to predict cytomegalovirus infection status. The T cell repertoires of several hundred subjects were profiled by immunosequencing and related to cytomegalovirus serostatus.

The V and J ends are trimmed by 2 bases and 4 bases, leaving 13 bases between them. CDR1 SGDLS and CDR2 YYNGEE are derived from the germline V gene. From the cysteine up to the phenylalanine, the CDR3 has a length of 14 residues. Only the CDR3 part of the read is kept: 42 bases, read in frame from the first base. The library relied on the immunoSEQ multiplex PCR assay. For the multiplex PCR, a mixture combining 60 forward primers for TCR Vbeta segments and 13 reverse primers for TCR Jbeta segments was used. The CDR3 region of rearranged TCR beta genes was amplified from genomic DNA with a multiplex PCR assay. Amplified TCR beta libraries were sequenced as 87-base-pair reads on the Illumina HiSeq System. For the original study's pipeline: A later analysis counted about 80 million unique TCR beta chains across the roughly 700 repertoires, and 9 million to 14 million of these chains were shared by at least two donors. Raw reads were error-corrected and collapsed into unique sequences by a nearest-neighbor algorithm in which closely related sequences were merged to remove PCR and sequencing errors. To assign V, D and J gene segments, CDR3 sequences were aligned to IMGT reference sequences. For a sequence to be retained, a match of at least six nucleotides was required to both a V gene segment and a J gene segment. A rearrangement counted as productive if the CDR3 had no stop codons and remained in frame with V and J, and every other rearrangement counted as non-productive. Following IMGT convention, CDR3 was defined as the stretch from the second conserved V-encoded cysteine up to the conserved J-encoded phenylalanine. The earlier analysis of around 640 of the donors excluded sequences that lacked an unambiguous match to a single V gene segment. An earlier analysis of roughly 590 of the donors called V segments functional above 56.7% productive rearrangements and segregating when the between-donor standard deviation exceeded 5%. A statistical classification framework was built to diagnose cytomegalovirus status from the catalog of TCR beta chain sequences. A later analysis assigned V and J genes by comparing TCR nucleotide sequences with IMGT/GENE-DB human TR gene sequences. The TCRdist pipeline was used in a later analysis to assign CDR3 sequences and most-parsimonious VDJ recombination scenarios. In a later analysis, each TCR beta chain was defined by its CDR3 amino acid sequence together with its V-gene family, and reads without a unique V-gene family were excluded. As a way to deal with suspected cross-contamination and a sequencing artifact, a later analysis dropped hundreds of nucleotide sequences that were highly shared and had low generation probability. In a later analysis, a clonal expansion index for each public chain was calculated from normalized within-repertoire ranks of inferred template counts. In a later analysis, generation probabilities were computed with a VDJ recombination model fitted to out-of-frame rearrangements, and the resulting probabilities were checked against IGoR. In a later analysis, hypergeometric tests were used to score TCR-TCR, TCR-HLA and TCR-CMV co-occurrence, with a repertoire-size bias correction applied to TCR pairs. False discovery rates were estimated in a later analysis by permuting HLA or CMV assignments 20 times. In a later analysis, co-occurring TCRs were grouped using DBSCAN, and TCRdist sequence similarity was added for clustering within HLA-allele-positive subsets. Co-occurrence clustering excluded repertoires with fewer than 30,000 or more than 120,000 public chains, plus five with anomalous nucleotide sharing. Drawn from immuneACCESS, this table holds only the in-frame rearrangements with V and J called that TCRdb kept. Clones are partly lost; checked studies trace under half to an unresolved V gene and leave the rest unexplained. V and J calls and clone size are those listed in that table; D and trimming were worked out from the DNA. The sample includes around 100,000 clones, with around 65% observed a single time. The leading ten clones occupy under 3.5% of the sample.

Concerning this clone: Its antigen is not yet known. No base-level quality is on record; no much larger clone is a single base apart.

In total, around 600 healthy bone marrow donors made up the cohort. At the time of sampling, every cohort member was nominally healthy, though immune exposures that went unrecorded were likely present. The donor tested CMV seronegative, placing the donor among the 350 to 400 seronegative members of the cohort. Each donor provided a peripheral blood sample, and peripheral blood mononuclear cells were used for TCR beta sequencing. Genomic DNA was extracted from the blood cell samples with the Qiagen DNeasy Blood Extraction Kit. The full study reports these points: Across donors, most TCR sequences were observed very rarely, whereas some public TCRs were present in many individuals. Three of the identified cytomegalovirus-associated TCR beta chains were confirmed in vitro to be specific for cytomegalovirus antigens. According to a later analysis, TCR association rates differed among HLA loci, with DRB1 alleles showing the most associated TCRs and HLA-C alleles showing the fewest. Immune exposure information for the cohort was limited to CMV serostatus. Linkage disequilibrium might explain the correlated functional status among segregating V segments, but an unknown experimental factor could not be ruled out. An earlier analysis of some 560 of the donors showed that most TCR beta V segments appeared in productive rearrangements either about 87% or about 30% of the time, which broadly matched IMGT annotations. When HLA alleles, especially DR and DQ, strongly co-occurred, attributing TCR associations to individual alleles was difficult. HLA typing was unavailable for some donors at each locus, so association tests used only the typed subset. Some IMGT-functional V segments, including TRBV6-2 and TRBV6-3, could not be distinguished by the 87-base-pair reads and were therefore excluded. A further reported finding was that TCR beta sequences accurately predicted the HLA-A and HLA-B alleles for most subjects in the first cohort. Around 16 rarely observed V segments, including chromosome 9 orphons, were excluded from the earlier analysis of about 500 of the donors because counts were too low. A later analysis found that most CMV-associated TCR beta chains appeared HLA-restricted, with HLA associations seemingly driven largely by CMV exposure. Sequencing depth was assumed to be roughly uniform across donors in the presence/absence analyses, though that assumption may not hold. Specific HLA alleles were associated with about 17,000 TCR beta sequences at a false discovery rate of 0.05 in a later analysis. In a later genetic analysis, a missense DCLRE1C variant was associated with V-gene and J-gene trimming of TCR beta chains, and the association was replicated in an independent cohort. According to a later analysis, parvovirus B19, influenza, CMV and Epstein-Barr virus appeared linked to several top co-occurrence clusters. Cytomegalovirus status was reported to be diagnosed by the classifier with high specificity and sensitivity in both the original and validation cohorts. A total of 150 or so TCR beta chains were listed by the study as associated with cytomegalovirus. It was suggested by the authors that the approach could potentially be generalized to other disease states and immunological phenotypes. Only TCR beta chains were sequenced in this cohort, and the absence of alpha or paired-chain data limited detectable features. In a later analysis, HLA-associated TCR beta chains were found to be more clonally expanded and to have lower generation probabilities than equally common non-associated chains. The sequencing pipeline was judged likely to have produced a cluster of highly shared sequence variants as a technical artifact. A later genetic analysis reported fewer N-insertions in productive TCRs among donors in an Asian-associated ancestry cluster than the approximately 700-donor mean.

This sequence uses TRBV9 and TRBJ2-7; the D gene is perhaps TRBD1, on 6 matching bases. The TCR was taken from a woman in her forties or fifties in good health and CMV-seronegative. Sequencing was performed on PBMCs. The nucleotide sequence is TGTGCCAGCAGCGTCGGACAGACCTCTTACGAGCAGTACTTC. Translated, it gives CASSVGQTSYEQYF.